Each of the 8 T cell receptor beta chains below was sequenced from the same sample in a study of healthy donors' naive CD4 and CD8 T cells. A linear amplification protocol produced the TCR libraries from 500 ng of total RNA. TCRdb recomputed calls from the reads with MiXCR, one row per CDR3 protein. Of some 190,000 distinct CDR3 sequences listed, under 85% were seen once; the top ten hold around 2%. What was sequenced was naive CD4+ and CD8+ T cells sorted from blood, pooled from several donors. Receptor source: a pool of human donors in good health; the sample pools cells from several healthy donors.

The J gene is TRBJ2-5, the V gene TRBV5-5; D might be TRBD1 or TRBD2, each matching 6 bases. Trimming pared 4 bases from V and 1 base from J, leaving 17 bases between. The CDR3 loop spans 16 amino acids. In germline, CDR1 is SGHKS, CDR2 YYEKEE (reference sequence). The CDR3 protein is CASSLTGGGGQETQYF. DNA for the CDR3: TGTGCCAGCAGCCTTACAGGAGGAGGGGGCCAAGAGACCCAGTACTTC.

The chain couples TRBV19 to TRBJ1-1, with TRBD1 matching over 7 bases. The CDR3 loop spans 17 amino acids. Germline CDR1 reads LNHDA; CDR2 reads SQIVND (reference sequence). Trimming removed 3 bases from V and 0 bases from J; junction bases left unmatched: 10. The chain's CDR3 is CASSISRTGVVNTEAFF. CDR3 coding DNA: TGTGCCAGTAGTATCTCTCGAACAGGGGTTGTGAACACTGAAGCTTTCTTT.

In this sample, this clonotype turned up a few times. The CDR3 DNA follows: TGTGCCAGCAGCGAAAAGGTCCTAGCGGGCTCCTACAATGAGCAGTTCTTC. Its protein product is CASSEKVLAGSYNEQFF. The chain employs TRBV11-2 and TRBJ2-1, with 8 bases identical to TRBD2. V trimming: 5 bases; J trimming: 0 bases; junction bases outside the gene matches: 9. Germline-derived CDR1 and CDR2 are SGHAT and FQNNGV. This CDR3 has 17 residues.

This clonotype was recorded only once. The rearrangement uses TRBV30 and TRBJ1-2; 10 bases are shared with TRBD1. Per germline, CDR1 GTSNPN and CDR2 SVGIG (reference sequence). The CDR3 is 14 amino acids. V lost 5 bases, J lost 4 bases, and 7 bases stayed unmatched. The CDR3 is CAWGGQGGTYGYTF. The DNA of the CDR3 is TGTGCCTGGGGCGGACAGGGGGGCACCTATGGCTACACCTTC.

V gene TRBV10-3 combines with J gene TRBJ2-1; D is possibly TRBD2 (5 bases). The V end was cut by 0 bases, the J end by 9 bases, with 9 bases between. Germline V gene sequence: CDR1 ENHRY, CDR2 SYGVKD. This CDR3 has 13 residues. The CDR3 DNA follows: TGTGCCATCAGTGAGTCAACGGGGATTGAGCAGTTCTTC. Its translation is CAISESTGIEQFF.

The genes are TRBV27 and TRBJ1-5; the D is unclear. Germline values: CDR1 MNHEY, CDR2 SMNVEV (reference sequence). CDR3 length: 13 residues. V shed 0 bases and J shed 2 bases, with 2 bases lying between them. CDR3 region: CASSLSRNQPQHF. In DNA, the CDR3 is TGTGCCAGCAGTTTATCTCGCAATCAGCCCCAGCATTTT.

This chain uses TRBV5-1 with TRBJ2-3, with 8 bases that match TRBD2. The CDR3 is 15 residues long. CDR1 and CDR2 from the germline V gene are SGHRS and YFSETQ. With V trimmed by 0 bases and J by 3 bases, 3 bases remained unmatched. The CDR3 sequence is CASSLEAGVTDTQYF. CDR3 bases: TGCGCCAGCAGCTTGGAAGCGGGGGTGACAGATACGCAGTATTTT.

A note on this clonotype: Likely a read error: the CDR3 ends without its conserved phenylalanine or tryptophan. V and J are TRBV27 and TRBJ1-1, with D hard to call. Germline V CDR1 and CDR2: MNHEY, SMNVEV (reference sequence). The CDR3 covers 13 residues. Trimming removed 3 bases from V and 6 bases from J, with 11 bases in between. CDR3 bases: TGTGCCAGCAGTTTTGGAGGCCCGGCTGAAGCTTTCCTT. It encodes CASSFGGPAEAFL.